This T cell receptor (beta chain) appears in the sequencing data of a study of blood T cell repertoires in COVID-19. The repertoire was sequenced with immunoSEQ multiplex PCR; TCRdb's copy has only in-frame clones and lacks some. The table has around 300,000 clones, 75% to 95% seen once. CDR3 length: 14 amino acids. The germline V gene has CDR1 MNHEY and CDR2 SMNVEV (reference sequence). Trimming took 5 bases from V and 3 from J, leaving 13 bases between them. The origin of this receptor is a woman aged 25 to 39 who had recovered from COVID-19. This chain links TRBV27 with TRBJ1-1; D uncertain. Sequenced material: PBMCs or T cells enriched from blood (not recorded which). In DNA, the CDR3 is TGTGCCAGCAGTGCGGGGATCGGACACACTGAAGCTTTCTTT. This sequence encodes CASSAGIGHTEAFF.